The next 19 T cell receptor beta chains were all read from a single sample in a study of beta chain features in type 1 diabetes. The isolated RNA, all of it, was reverse transcribed, so expressed TCRB transcripts were what got sequenced. Here immunoSEQ multiplex PCR was the method, and the copy in TCRdb shows in-frame clones only, minus some. Of roughly 400,000 clones listed, more than 11% are singletons. Sequenced: naive CD4+ T cells from blood. These receptors originate from a man between 25 and 39 years old in good health.

V gene TRBV6-1 combines with J gene TRBJ2-1; D gene ambiguous. The V and J ends lost 7 bases and 10 bases respectively, with 17 bases between them. The germline CDR1 and CDR2 sequences are MNHNS and SASEGT. This CDR3 is 13 amino acids long. The CDR3 bases are TGTGCCAGCACCCGGACGGCCGATAAAGAGCAGTTCTTC. This codes for CASTRTADKEQFF.

The V call is TRBV4-3, the J call TRBJ2-1; D is perhaps TRBD1 (5 bases). This CDR3 contains 18 residues. Germline loops: CDR1 LGHNA, CDR2 YSLEER. Trimming cost V 0 bases and J 6 bases, with 21 bases left between them. CDR3 nucleotide sequence: TGCGCCAGCAGCCAAGAAAGTAGTATCCAGGGAACTTTCAATGAGCAGTTCTTC. This encodes CASSQESSIQGTFNEQFF.

This clone was counted a few times. J is TRBJ2-7 and V is TRBV2, with D unclear. CDR1 is SNHLY, CDR2 FYNNEI, per germline. There are 11 residues in the CDR3. The V and J ends lost 7 bases and 6 bases respectively, with 10 bases between them. CDR3 coding DNA: TGTGCCAGCACAATACGGTTCGAGCAGTACTTC. Encoded protein: CASTIRFEQYF.

V is TRBV6-6 and J is TRBJ2-3; D remains ambiguous. Germline V gives CDR1 MNHNY, CDR2 SVGAGI (reference sequence). Trimming took off 7 bases at V and 2 bases at J, with 13 bases between the two ends. The CDR3 contains 14 residues. CDR3 sequence reads: CASNLMKSTDTQYF. The CDR3, as DNA: TGTGCCAGCAACCTGATGAAATCCACAGATACGCAGTATTTT.

This clone appeared a few times. V is TRBV6-6 and J is TRBJ2-3; possible D gene TRBD1, 6 bases. Trimming took off 4 bases at V and 3 bases at J, with 14 bases between the two ends. Per germline, CDR1 MNHNY and CDR2 SVGAGI (reference sequence). The CDR3 runs 15 residues. The CDR3 region has the DNA TGTGCCAGCAGTTTAAGGGGGTCAGGGACAGATACGCAGTATTTT. It encodes CASSLRGSGTDTQYF.

This clone was seen more than once but under ten times. This chain links TRBV18 with TRBJ2-7, with D perhaps matching TRBD1 (5 bases). Germline V CDR1 and CDR2: KGHSH, LQKENI. The CDR3 is 14 amino acids. V was cut by 2 bases and J by 0 bases, with 8 bases left in between. In DNA, the CDR3 is TGTGCCAGCTCACCAGGCAGGGCCTCCTACGAGCAGTACGTC. Its protein product is CASSPGRASYEQYV.

The table lists this clone with a few counts. The chain carries TRBV9 and TRBJ2-1, with D possibly TRBD2 on 6 matching bases. The CDR3 extends over 15 amino acids. From germline, CDR1 is SGDLS and CDR2 YYNGEE. V gave up 3 bases and J gave up 0 bases, with 10 bases separating them. CDR3 nucleotide sequence: TGTGCCAGCAGCGACTCAGCGGGCTCCTACAATGAGCAGTTCTTC. Translation: CASSDSAGSYNEQFF. Looking up the rest from reference TRBV9 and TRBJ2-1 gives the full variable domain: DSGVTQTPKHLITATGQRVTLRCSPRSGDLSVYWYQQSLDQGLQFLIQYYNGEERAKGNILERFSAQQFPDLHSELNLSSLELGDSALYFCASSDSAGSYNEQFFGPGTRLTVL.

This sequence joins TRBV25-1 and TRBJ2-5; D may correspond to TRBD1 or TRBD2 (6 bases each). The CDR3 loop spans 15 amino acids. Looked up from germline, CDR1 is MGHDK and CDR2 is SYGVNS. V shed 3 bases and J shed 2 bases, with 13 bases lying between them. The CDR3 nucleotides read TGTGCCAGCAGTGACTACAGGGAGGTACAAGAGACCCAGTACTTC. This codes for CASSDYREVQETQYF.

The rearrangement uses TRBV29-1 and TRBJ2-2; D not resolved. CDR3 length: 13 residues. CDR1 is SQVTM and CDR2 is ANQGSEA in the germline V gene. V lost 7 bases to trimming and J lost 6 bases, with 15 bases between them. Here the CDR3 DNA reads TGCAGCGCCAAGGTTGGGCGAGCCGGGGAGCTGTTTTTT. Amino acids: CSAKVGRAGELFF.

In its sample, this clone was seen a few times. Its ends do not fully match the called genes, so a read error is possible. This sequence joins TRBV7-9 and TRBJ1-2; no firm D call. The CDR3 has 9 residues. The germline CDR1 and CDR2 sequences are SEHNR and FQNEAQ (reference sequence). The CDR3 nucleotides are TGTGCCAGCAGCTCCCACATGTTCTTC. This codes for CASSSHMFF.

The chain has TRBV29-1 and TRBJ2-5; possible D gene TRBD2, 6 bases. The germline V and J ends were trimmed by 4 bases and 5 bases, with 11 bases remaining between them. The CDR3 sequence is 12 residues long. The germline gives CDR1 SQVTM, CDR2 ANQGSEA. The CDR3 DNA reads as TGCAGCGTTGGACGGGACTCTGAGACCCAGTACTTC. Its translation is CSVGRDSETQYF.

This sequence joins TRBV14 and TRBJ1-2; TRBD1 might be the D (5 bases). CDR1 and CDR2 from the germline V gene are SGHDN and FVKESK. Trimming took off 4 bases at V and 4 bases at J, with 10 bases between the two ends. The CDR3 length is 13 residues. CDR3 sequence (DNA): TGTGCCAGCAGCCGGCGGGACGGCTATGGCTACACCTTC. Its protein product is CASSRRDGYGYTF.

This clone was counted only a few times. The J gene is TRBJ2-7, the V gene TRBV7-8; D tentatively fits TRBD1 or TRBD2 (5 bases each). V was pared by 1 base and J by 0 bases, with 10 bases between. Germline assignment: CDR1 SGHVS and CDR2 FQNEAQ. The CDR3 runs 15 residues. The CDR3 DNA is TGTGCCAGCAGCTTAGAGGGACGGAGCTCCTACGAGCAGTACGTC. Protein product: CASSLEGRSSYEQYV.

The V gene is TRBV25-1, the J gene TRBJ2-2, with TRBD2 matching 12 bases. The CDR3 has 16 residues. V was clipped by 4 bases and J by 7 bases; unmatched bases: 7. In germline, CDR1 is MGHDK, CDR2 SYGVNS. The CDR3 loop is CASSALAGGPIGELFF. The CDR3 DNA reads as TGTGCCAGCAGTGCCCTAGCGGGAGGGCCCATCGGGGAGCTGTTTTTT.

This clone was seen a handful of times. This sample also contains other DNA sequences that code for the same CDR3. CDR3 protein: CSARYNEQFF. The CDR3 region has the DNA TGCAGTGCTAGGTACAATGAGCAGTTCTTC. The rearrangement links TRBV20-1 to TRBJ2-1, with no clear D. The V gene's germline CDR1 is DFQATT and CDR2 SNEGSKA (reference sequence). The V end was cut by 3 bases, the J end by 4 bases, with 1 base between. This CDR3 has 10 residues.

With regard to this clone: With a much larger clone just one base away, this may be a read error. Other DNA sequences within the sample encode an identical CDR3. The rearrangement joins TRBV9 to TRBJ2-6; tentatively, D is TRBD1 (6 bases). V lost 0 bases and J lost 4, with 8 bases in between. Germline V lookup: CDR1 SGDLS, CDR2 YYNGEE. This CDR3 is built from 15 residues. CDR3 nucleotide sequence: TGTGCCAGCAGCGTAGCAGGGGCAGGGGCCAACGTCCTGACTTTC. It is translated as CASSVAGAGANVLTF.

The chain carries TRBV19 and TRBJ2-7; 10 positions match TRBD1. V was pared by 9 bases and J by 0 bases, with 2 bases of the junction left unmatched. The CDR3 consists of 13 residues. Per germline, CDR1 LNHDA and CDR2 SQIVND (reference sequence). The CDR3 sequence is CASRDRGSYEQYF. The DNA of the CDR3 is TGTGCCAGCAGGGACAGGGGCTCCTACGAGCAGTACTTC.

The rearrangement uses TRBV30 and TRBJ2-1, with D perhaps matching TRBD1 (6 bases). Germline loops: CDR1 GTSNPN, CDR2 SVGIG (reference sequence). This CDR3 region has 16 residues. Trimming cost V 4 bases and J 6 bases, with 22 bases left between them. Written as DNA, the CDR3 is TGTGCCTGGACCATCCCTGGTCCAGGGGTGGGCAATGAGCAGTTCTTC. Protein: CAWTIPGPGVGNEQFF.

This clone was seen a handful of times. CDR3 amino acids: CASGDSGTERNIQYF. CDR3 sequence (DNA): TGTGCCAGTGGCGATTCCGGGACAGAGAGAAACATTCAGTACTTC. The chain employs TRBV19 and TRBJ2-4; TRBD1 agrees at 7 bases. CDR3 length: 15 amino acids. Germline CDR1 reads LNHDA; CDR2 reads SQIVND (reference sequence). V lost 8 bases, J lost 6 bases, and 13 bases stayed unmatched.